This TCR beta chain was identified in a study of pediatric ulcerative colitis. Study observations and caveats: Ulcerative colitis patients shared more blood-rectal clones than controls. No controls had the two rectal clonotypes shared by ulcerative colitis patients.

During colonoscopy, one to two rectal pinch biopsies were collected. Worth noting for this clone: The antigen is not known.

Here immunoSEQ multiplex PCR was the method, and the copy in TCRdb shows in-frame clones only, minus some. Of around 22,000 clones listed, roughly two thirds are singletons. The receptor's source is a boy younger than 18 with severe ulcerative colitis. The sequencing input was gut tissue.

CDR3 nucleotides: TGTGCCAGCAGAAGGGGGGGGACCACTGAAGCTTTCTTT. Translation: CASRRGGTTEAFF. The chain links TRBV6-5 to TRBJ1-1; D is perhaps TRBD1 (6 bases). The CDR3 spans 13 residues. V lost 6 bases and J lost 4, with 12 bases in between. Germline CDR1 reads MNHEY; CDR2 reads SVGAGI.